These 30 T cell receptor beta chains were all obtained from the same sample, sequenced in a study of blood T cell repertoires in COVID-19. The repertoire was sequenced with immunoSEQ multiplex PCR; TCRdb's copy has only in-frame clones and lacks some. The sample has approximately 480,000 clones, approximately 92% seen once. Sequencing was performed on peripheral blood. Receptors originate from a man between 18 and 29 years old with COVID-19, enrolled during active disease.

The chain uses TRBV5-1 and TRBJ2-1; 7 bases fit TRBD2. CDR3 length: 12 amino acids. V trimming: 9 bases; J trimming: 8 bases; junction bases outside the gene matches: 8. The germline V gene has CDR1 SGHRS and CDR2 YFSETQ. The CDR3, as DNA: TGCGCCACCGGACTAGATCGTCATGAGCAGTTCTTC. Translation: CATGLDRHEQFF.

The chain uses TRBV18 and TRBJ1-3, with D tentatively TRBD1 (6 bases). Germline V CDR1 and CDR2: KGHSH, LQKENI. CDR3 length: 17 amino acids. V lost 1 base and J lost 0, with 13 bases in between. CDR3 DNA: TGTGCCAGCTCACCACAGCCGGACAGCCTCTCTGGAAACACCATATATTTT. Protein: CASSPQPDSLSGNTIYF. Full variable domain (rest looked up from reference TRBV18 and TRBJ1-3): NAGVMQNPRHLVRRRGQEARLRCSPMKGHSHVYWYRQLPEEGLKFMVYLQKENIIDESGMPKERFSAEFPKEGPSILRIQQVVRGDSAAYFCASSPQPDSLSGNTIYFGEGSWLTVV.

V and J are TRBV11-2 and TRBJ1-1, with 7 nucleotides matching TRBD1. The CDR3 is 16 residues long. Germline lookup yields CDR1 SGHAT and CDR2 FQNNGV. Trimming removed 4 bases from V and 1 base from J; junction bases left unmatched: 9. CDR3 sequence: CASSSDRVRGNTEAFF. CDR3 sequence (DNA): TGTGCCAGCAGCTCTGACAGGGTTAGGGGGAACACTGAAGCTTTCTTT.

The table lists this clone with a count of one. The chain uses TRBV30 and TRBJ1-1; D is undetermined. The CDR3 totals 10 residues. The V end was cut by 2 bases, the J end by 12 bases, with 10 bases between. Germline CDR1 is GTSNPN and CDR2 is SVGIG (reference sequence). CDR3 nucleotide sequence: TGTGCCTGGAGTCAACAACCCCCTTTCTTT. Translation gives CAWSQQPPFF.

The sample holds one count of this clone. This sample includes further DNA sequences coding for the same CDR3. V gene TRBV5-6 combines with J gene TRBJ2-1; unclear D gene. CDR3 length: 11 residues. V shed 2 bases and J shed 6 bases, with 3 bases lying between them. Looked up from germline, CDR1 is SGHDT and CDR2 is YYEEEE. CDR3 bases: TGTGCCAGCAGCTTTAGCAATGAGCAGTTCTTC. Its translation: CASSFSNEQFF.

The chain is built from TRBV7-3 and TRBJ1-2, with a weak D call TRBD1 (6 bases). Deletions cut 5 bases from V and 1 base from J, with 8 bases between. Germline CDR1 reads SGHTA; CDR2 reads FQGTGA. CDR3 length: 13 amino acids. This CDR3 reads CASSQDSNYGYTF. The CDR3 region has the DNA TGTGCCAGCAGCCAGGACAGTAACTATGGCTACACCTTC.

The chain links TRBV29-1 to TRBJ2-3; 7 bases are shared with TRBD2. The CDR3 is made up of 14 amino acids. Looked up from germline, CDR1 is SQVTM and CDR2 is ANQGSEA. Germline trimming cut 3 bases from V and 8 bases from J; bases unmatched to any gene: 11. The CDR3 nucleotides read TGCAGCGTTGACTTAGGTCAGGTAGCGGGTACGCAGTATTTT. This gives the protein CSVDLGQVAGTQYF.

This clone was recorded a few times. The chain joins TRBV7-9 to TRBJ2-3; 7 nucleotides align to TRBD1. Germline trimming cut 0 bases from V and 4 bases from J; bases unmatched to any gene: 1. The CDR3 is 14 residues long. The V gene's germline CDR1 is SEHNR and CDR2 FQNEAQ (reference sequence). CDR3 sequence reads: CASSLAGGSDTQYF. The CDR3 region has the DNA TGTGCCAGCAGCTTAGCAGGGGGCTCAGATACGCAGTATTTT.

The V gene is TRBV2, the J gene TRBJ1-5; D unresolved. V was cut by 4 bases and J by 7 bases, with 11 bases left in between. CDR1 SNHLY and CDR2 FYNNEI come from the germline V gene. This CDR3 has 13 amino acids. CDR3 nucleotide sequence: TGTGCCAGCAGTGGGGCTCGAGGGCAGCCCCAGCATTTT. Protein sequence: CASSGARGQPQHF.

The genes are TRBV12-3 or TRBV12-4 and TRBJ1-1, with D uncertain. V shed 3 bases and J shed 12 bases, with 11 bases lying between them. This CDR3 is built from 11 residues. DNA of the CDR3: TGTGCCAGCAGTTTCGGGGTTTTGACTTTCTTT. Protein product: CASSFGVLTFF.

The chain carries TRBV11-1 and TRBJ2-1; 11 nucleotides align to TRBD2. The CDR3 spans 16 residues. From germline, CDR1 is SGHAT and CDR2 FQDESV (reference sequence). Trimming cost V 3 bases and J 6 bases; bases outside gene matches: 7. The CDR3 coding sequence is TGTGCCAGCAGCTTCGTCACCGGACTAGCGGGCAATGAGCAGTTCTTC. Translation: CASSFVTGLAGNEQFF.

V usage is TRBV19 and J usage is TRBJ2-6; 7 bases align to TRBD1. The germline V gene encodes CDR1 LNHDA and CDR2 SQIVND (reference sequence). V was pared by 5 bases and J by 0 bases, with 10 bases of the junction left unmatched. This CDR3 spans 18 amino acids. CDR3 loop: CASSHVWGQFSGANVLTF. The CDR3 nucleotides are TGTGCCAGTAGTCATGTTTGGGGACAGTTCTCTGGGGCCAACGTCCTGACTTTC.

J is TRBJ2-1 and V is TRBV4-1; 8 positions match TRBD2. With V trimmed by 4 bases and J by 4 bases, 6 bases remained unmatched. From germline, CDR1 is MGHRA and CDR2 YSYEKL. This CDR3 has 15 amino acids. The CDR3 protein is CASSPHSGAYNEQFF. For the CDR3, the DNA is TGCGCCAGCAGCCCGCATAGCGGGGCGTACAATGAGCAGTTCTTC.

V gene TRBV5-1 combines with J gene TRBJ2-2; D is uncertain. There are 14 residues in the CDR3. V was trimmed by 0 bases and J by 4 bases, leaving 7 bases between them. Germline V gene sequence: CDR1 SGHRS, CDR2 YFSETQ. The CDR3 DNA reads as TGCGCCAGCAGCTTGGGACAAGCCACCGGGGAGCTGTTTTTT. It encodes CASSLGQATGELFF.

To note about this clone: Other DNA sequences within the sample encode an identical CDR3. This chain links TRBV6-5 with TRBJ1-2; no clear D gene. This CDR3 has 13 residues. CDR1 and CDR2 (germline): MNHEY, SVGAGI. V lost 0 bases to trimming and J lost 5 bases, with 7 bases between them. This CDR3 reads CASSYSRGYGYTF. The CDR3 region has the DNA TGTGCCAGCAGTTACTCGAGAGGTTATGGCTACACCTTC.

The V gene is TRBV11-3, the J gene TRBJ2-7, with 7 bases fitting TRBD1. V gave up 0 bases and J gave up 1 base; unmatched junction bases: 9. The CDR3 consists of 17 residues. In germline, CDR1 is SGHNT, CDR2 YENEEA. The DNA for the CDR3 is TGTGCCAGCAGCTTAGATGGGACAGCCAGACGATCCTACGAGCAGTACTTC. It translates to CASSLDGTARRSYEQYF.

The V gene is TRBV19, the J gene TRBJ1-5; 10 bases align to TRBD1. V lost 5 bases, J lost 4 bases, and 8 bases stayed unmatched. Germline assignment: CDR1 LNHDA and CDR2 SQIVND (reference sequence). The CDR3 length is 16 residues. CDR3 DNA: TGTGCCAGTAGTGTCCCCGGGACAGGGGTGAATCAGCCCCAGCATTTT. Translating gives CASSVPGTGVNQPQHF.

Comment on this clone: The sample contains more than one DNA sequence encoding this CDR3. This sequence joins TRBV27 and TRBJ1-1; 7 nucleotides match TRBD1. The germline V gene has CDR1 MNHEY and CDR2 SMNVEV (reference sequence). V lost 0 bases and J lost 4; bases outside the gene matches: 2. The CDR3 is 14 residues long. The CDR3 loop reads CASSLSGGGTEAFF. The CDR3 DNA reads TGTGCCAGCAGTTTATCAGGGGGCGGCACTGAAGCTTTCTTT.

The chain carries TRBV24-1 and TRBJ2-7, with D perhaps matching TRBD1 (6 bases). CDR3 length equals 14 residues. Trimming cost V 4 bases and J 4 bases, with 13 bases left between them. Germline V CDR1 and CDR2: KGHDR, SFDVKD. The CDR3: CATSDSGDGYEQYF. The CDR3 DNA is TGTGCCACCAGTGACTCAGGGGATGGGTACGAGCAGTACTTC.

The chain recombines TRBV24-1 with TRBJ2-1; a possible D gene is TRBD2 (5 bases). Deletions cut 4 bases from V and 13 bases from J, with 13 bases between. Germline V gene sequence: CDR1 KGHDR, CDR2 SFDVKD. The CDR3 has 12 residues. The DNA for the CDR3 is TGTGCCACCAGTGACCCCCTCGGGAATCAGTTCTTC. Translation gives CATSDPLGNQFF.

J is TRBJ2-1 and V is TRBV20-1; D gene ambiguous. Germline loops: CDR1 DFQATT, CDR2 SNEGSKA (reference sequence). V lost 3 bases and J lost 10, with 10 bases in between. The CDR3 spans 11 residues. The CDR3: CSARASEEQFF. In nucleotides, the CDR3 is TGCAGTGCTAGGGCCTCGGAGGAGCAGTTCTTC.

The rearrangement uses TRBV3-1 (or the pseudogene TRBV3-2) and TRBJ2-7; a weak D match, TRBD2 (6 bases). There are 16 residues in the CDR3. From germline, CDR1 is LGHDT and CDR2 YNNKEL (reference sequence). V lost 5 bases and J 7 bases, leaving 24 bases between the germline ends. The CDR3 sequence is CASSDDRGMGYREQYF. In DNA, the CDR3 is TGTGCCAGCAGCGACGATCGGGGGATGGGCTATAGGGAGCAGTACTTC.

This clone is a singleton in its sample. The chain recombines TRBV3-1 (or the pseudogene TRBV3-2) with TRBJ1-1; D gene uncertain. CDR1 is LGHDT, CDR2 YNNKEL, per germline (reference sequence). The CDR3 sequence is 13 residues long. Trimming removed 0 bases at V and 7 bases at J, with 9 bases between. The CDR3 DNA is TGTGCCAGCAGCCAAGATCTTGGCAGTGAAGCTTTCTTT. It specifies CASSQDLGSEAFF.

The chain employs TRBV6-5 and TRBJ1-4; D unresolved. The CDR3 is made up of 13 amino acids. The V end lost 6 bases, the J end lost 13 bases, and 18 bases lay between the germline ends. Germline CDR1 and CDR2: MNHEY and SVGAGI. The CDR3 reads CASRERYGDALFF. The DNA of the CDR3 is TGTGCCAGCAGGGAGAGGTACGGGGATGCACTGTTTTTT.

This rearrangement joins TRBV30 to TRBJ1-1; D gene ambiguous. This CDR3 is built from 15 residues. With 2 bases removed from V and 0 bases from J, the gap between germline ends came to 13 bases. The germline V gene encodes CDR1 GTSNPN and CDR2 SVGIG (reference sequence). The DNA of the CDR3 is TGTGCCTGGAGTCTAGGAACCGAGATGAACACTGAAGCTTTCTTT. Protein product: CAWSLGTEMNTEAFF. Based on the CDR3 plus reference TRBV30 and TRBJ1-1, the full variable domain is SQTIHQWPATLVQPVGSPLSLECTVEGTSNPNLYWYRQAAGRGLQLLFYSVGIGQISSEVPQNLSASRPQDRQFILSSKKLLLSDSGFYLCAWSLGTEMNTEAFFGQGTRLTVV.

The chain is built from TRBV7-9 and TRBJ1-2; D unclear. The V gene lost 0 bases and the J gene lost 6 bases, with 5 bases spanning the gap. The germline V gene encodes CDR1 SEHNR and CDR2 FQNEAQ (reference sequence). The CDR3 is made up of 12 amino acids. CDR3 sequence reads: CASSLASDGYTF. The CDR3 region has the DNA TGTGCCAGCAGCTTAGCTTCAGATGGCTACACCTTC.

The CDR3 DNA sequence: TGTGCCAGCAGTGCTGGGGGGAATTACAATGAGCAGTTCTTC. Protein: CASSAGGNYNEQFF. The chain employs TRBV6-4 and TRBJ2-1; D is perhaps TRBD2 (6 bases). The CDR3 spans 14 residues. V was clipped by 4 bases and J by 4 bases, with 11 bases between them. Germline CDR1 and CDR2: MRHNA and SNTAGT.

This chain uses TRBV27 with TRBJ2-5; 11 bases agree with TRBD2. With 9 bases clipped from V and 1 base from J, the junction kept 4 bases outside the gene matches. CDR3 length equals 14 residues. Germline values: CDR1 MNHEY, CDR2 SMNVEV (reference sequence). CDR3 nucleotide sequence: TGTGCCAGTGGGGGACTAGCGGCCCAAGAGACCCAGTACTTC. Translated: CASGGLAAQETQYF.

For the CDR3, the DNA is TGCAGCGTTCGGGGACATCCGAACACCGGGGAGCTGTTTTTT. Translated: CSVRGHPNTGELFF. V is TRBV29-1 and J is TRBJ2-2, with TRBD1 as a possible D gene (6 bases). Trimming left V 5 bases short and J 0 bases short, with 10 bases between. The CDR3 spans 14 residues. CDR1 SQVTM and CDR2 ANQGSEA come from the germline V gene.

The CDR3 coding sequence is TGCGCCAGCAGCTCTCAGAGGGGGCTTAAAAACATTCAGTACTTC. This sequence encodes CASSSQRGLKNIQYF. The chain carries TRBV10-1 and TRBJ2-4; TRBD1 matches at 7 bases. V lost 6 bases to trimming and J lost 4 bases; unmatched junction nucleotides: 9. Germline values: CDR1 WNHNN, CDR2 SYGVQD (reference sequence). The CDR3 extends over 15 amino acids.